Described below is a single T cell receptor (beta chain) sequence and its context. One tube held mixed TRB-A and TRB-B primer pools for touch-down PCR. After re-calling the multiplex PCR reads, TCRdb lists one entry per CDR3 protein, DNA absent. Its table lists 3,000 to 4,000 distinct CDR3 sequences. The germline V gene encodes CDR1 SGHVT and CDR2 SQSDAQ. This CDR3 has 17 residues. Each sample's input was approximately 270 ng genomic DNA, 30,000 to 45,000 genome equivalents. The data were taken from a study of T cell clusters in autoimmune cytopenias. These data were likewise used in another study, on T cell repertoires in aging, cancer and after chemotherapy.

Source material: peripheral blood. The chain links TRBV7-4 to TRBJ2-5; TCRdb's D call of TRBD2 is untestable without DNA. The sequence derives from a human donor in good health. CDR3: CASSYPLGAGGQETQYF.